Following are 4 T cell receptor beta chains from one sample sequenced in a study of response to subunit inactivated influenza vaccine. TCRdb fed the RT-PCR reads into MiXCR, producing one record per CDR3 protein. The repertoire holds 160,000 or so distinct CDR3 sequences, with about 11% as singletons. This material consisted of non-naive T cells sorted from PBMCs, taken roughly 47 days after vaccination. The receptors come from a man aged 50 to 59 who received an inactivated influenza vaccine.

V and J are TRBV4-2 and TRBJ2-3; 7 bases are shared with TRBD1. Germline V gene lookup returns CDR1 LGHNA and CDR2 YNFKEQ. The CDR3 has 15 residues. The ends lost 4 bases at V and 1 base at J; junction bases unmatched: 5. In DNA, the CDR3 is TGTGCCAGCAGCCGCGACAGGGCCGGCACAGATACGCAGTATTTT. Translating it yields CASSRDRAGTDTQYF.

This clonotype has ten or more counts. V gene TRBV12-3 or TRBV12-4 combines with J gene TRBJ1-1; the D gene is possibly TRBD1 (5 bases). The CDR3 is 14 amino acids. Trimming pared 3 bases from V and 0 bases from J, leaving 8 bases between. The CDR3: CASSFRGMNTEAFF. DNA of the CDR3: TGTGCCAGCAGTTTTCGGGGGATGAACACTGAAGCTTTCTTT.

This clonotype was observed at least ten times. The rearrangement uses TRBV5-1 and TRBJ1-1, with D perhaps matching TRBD1 (6 bases). Germline values: CDR1 SGHRS, CDR2 YFSETQ. The CDR3 consists of 13 residues. V was trimmed by 4 bases and J by 4 bases, leaving 11 bases between them. The CDR3, as DNA: TGCGCCAGCAGCCCAGCGGGGGCCACTGAAGCTTTCTTT. Amino acids: CASSPAGATEAFF.

This clonotype was seen once. The rearrangement links TRBV2 to TRBJ2-4; 7 nucleotides agree with TRBD2. This CDR3 region has 16 residues. The junction had 12 bases not matched to a gene; V was cut back by 6 bases and J by 4 bases. Germline CDR1 is SNHLY and CDR2 is FYNNEI. The CDR3 nucleotides are TGTGCCAGCAGGCTTGAGGGAGGGCCGTCTAAAAACATTCAGTACTTC. Its translation is CASRLEGGPSKNIQYF.